The 10 T cell receptor beta chains in this list originate from one sample, sequenced in a study of cytomegalovirus exposure and HLA in healthy donors (dated by TCRdb to 2015 to 2018). Library preparation was by the immunoSEQ multiplex PCR assay. A mixture of 60 forward primers for TCR Vbeta segments and 13 reverse primers for TCR Jbeta segments was used in the multiplex PCR. Not all clones reach the TCRdb copy of this immuneACCESS table, which keeps in-frame sequences only. Checked studies attribute under half of the gap to unresolved V genes and leave the rest unexplained. The sample yields 150,000 to 200,000 clones; around 79% were counted once. Roughly 13% of the sample lies in the top ten. Sequences were obtained from PBMCs. The receptor set was obtained from a middle-aged man in good health and CMV-seropositive.

This clone was found once. This chain connects TRBV5-8 to TRBJ2-7, with TRBD1 as a possible D gene (5 bases). CDR1 SGHTS and CDR2 YDEGEE come from the germline V gene. Trimming left V 1 base short and J 0 bases short, with 20 bases between. This CDR3 comprises 18 residues. This CDR3 is CASSLTVRGQNFSYEQYV. The DNA of the CDR3 is TGTGCCAGCAGCTTGACTGTGAGAGGACAAAATTTCTCCTACGAGCAGTACGTC.

This sequence joins TRBV6-5 and TRBJ2-2; TRBD1 matches 9 bases. Losses at the gene ends were 8 bases for V and 5 bases for J; bases not matched to a gene: 6. The CDR3 extends over 14 amino acids. CDR1 MNHEY and CDR2 SVGAGI come from the germline V gene. The CDR3 protein is CASSGTGKTGELFF. DNA of the CDR3: TGTGCCAGCTCCGGGACAGGGAAGACCGGGGAGCTGTTTTTT.

Remarks on this clone: The sample carries other DNA sequences with the same CDR3. The chain combines TRBV5-6 with TRBJ2-5, with 12 bases identical to TRBD2. The germline gives CDR1 SGHDT, CDR2 YYEEEE. After removal of 4 bases from V and 2 bases from J, the junction contained 3 bases not matched to a gene. The length of the CDR3 is 15 residues. The CDR3 sequence: CASSQLAGGQETQYF. The CDR3 DNA reads TGTGCCAGCAGCCAACTAGCGGGGGGTCAAGAGACCCAGTACTTC.

The rearrangement uses TRBV18 and TRBJ2-7; 10 bases are shared with TRBD1. J was trimmed by 3 bases and V by 6 bases; bases with no gene match: 5. The germline V gene encodes CDR1 KGHSH and CDR2 LQKENI. This CDR3 contains 14 residues. CDR3 sequence (DNA): TGTGCCAGCTCTCGGGACAGGGGTGGCTACGAGCAGTACGTC. It yields the protein CASSRDRGGYEQYV.

This clone was recorded only once. The V call is TRBV6-5, the J call TRBJ2-5; 11 bases fit TRBD2. The J call may be incorrect, as the DNA end agrees better with TRBJ2-7. Looked up from germline, CDR1 is MNHEY and CDR2 is SVGAGI. The CDR3 is 15 amino acids. CDR3: CASSRLAGNPYEQYF. As DNA, the CDR3 is TGTGCCAGCAGCCGACTAGCGGGGAACCCCTACGAGCAGTACTTC.

The rearrangement links TRBV9 to TRBJ1-1, with D tentatively TRBD1 (5 bases). V was cut by 0 bases and J by 8 bases, with 11 bases left in between. This CDR3 has 13 residues. Germline loops: CDR1 SGDLS, CDR2 YYNGEE. CDR3 nucleotide sequence: TGTGCCAGCAGCGTAGCAGGGATTGGGGAAGCTTTCTTT. Translation gives CASSVAGIGEAFF.

The rearrangement links TRBV9 to TRBJ2-5; 7 positions match TRBD2. Germline V gives CDR1 SGDLS, CDR2 YYNGEE. This CDR3 contains 15 residues. J gave up 5 bases and V 0 bases, and 7 bases lay outside the gene matches. As DNA, the CDR3 is TGTGCCAGCAGCGTAGACCTTCACGGGGGGGAGACCCAGTACTTC. This codes for CASSVDLHGGETQYF.

In nucleotides, the CDR3 is TGTGCCAGTAGTATGGGGGGTGCCTACAATGAGCAGTTCTTC. Its protein product is CASSMGGAYNEQFF. The chain joins TRBV19 to TRBJ2-1; TRBD2 might be the D (6 bases). The germline CDR1 and CDR2 sequences are LNHDA and SQIVND (reference sequence). The CDR3 runs to 14 residues. Trimming took 3 bases from V and 2 from J, leaving 8 bases between them.

The V call is TRBV5-3, the J call TRBJ2-1, with a possible D match to TRBD2 (5 bases). TRBV5-3 is filed as an ORF, its function uncertain. The CDR3 runs to 14 residues. V was trimmed by 5 bases and J by 1 base, leaving 10 bases between them. The CDR3 here is CARRRPGSYNEQFF. CDR3 nucleotide sequence: TGTGCCAGAAGACGACCGGGGTCCTACAATGAGCAGTTCTTC.

V usage is TRBV18 and J usage is TRBJ1-5; 8 bases align to TRBD1. J was trimmed by 5 bases and V by 2 bases; bases with no gene match: 2. CDR1 is KGHSH and CDR2 is LQKENI in the germline V gene. CDR3 length: 14 amino acids. The CDR3 region has the DNA TGTGCCAGCTCACCAGCGGACAGGGATCAGCCCCAGCATTTT. Its translation: CASSPADRDQPQHF. Complete variable domain (other parts from reference TRBV18 and TRBJ1-5): NAGVMQNPRHLVRRRGQEARLRCSPMKGHSHVYWYRQLPEEGLKFMVYLQKENIIDESGMPKERFSAEFPKEGPSILRIQQVVRGDSAAYFCASSPADRDQPQHFGDGTRLSIL.